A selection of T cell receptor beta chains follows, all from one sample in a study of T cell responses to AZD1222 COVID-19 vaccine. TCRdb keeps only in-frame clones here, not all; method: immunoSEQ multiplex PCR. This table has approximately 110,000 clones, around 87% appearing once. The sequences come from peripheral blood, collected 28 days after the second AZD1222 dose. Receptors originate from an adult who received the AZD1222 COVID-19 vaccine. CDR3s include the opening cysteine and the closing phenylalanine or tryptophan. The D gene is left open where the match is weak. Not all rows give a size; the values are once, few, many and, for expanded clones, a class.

DNA: TGTGCCAGCAGCCTAACCGAAGATACGCAGTATTTT; CDR3: CASSLTEDTQYF; V: TRBV11-2; size: once; J: TRBJ2-3; D: .
DNA: TGTGCCAGCATGTCCCATCAGGGGGCAGGGGAGACCCAGTACTTC; CDR3: CASMSHQGAGETQYF; V: TRBV27; size: .; J: TRBJ2-5; D: TRBD1
DNA: TGTGCCAGCAGAGTACTAGCGGGAAGTTACGAGCAGTACTTC; CDR3: CASRVLAGSYEQYF; V: TRBV2; size: .; J: TRBJ2-7; D: TRBD2
DNA: TGTGCCAGCGCGGGGTTAAACTATGGCTACACCTTC; CDR3: CASAGLNYGYTF; V: TRBV9; size: .; J: TRBJ1-2; D: .
DNA: TGTGCCAGCAGTACCTACCCGGGACAGCTATTGTACGAGCAGTACTTC; CDR3: CASSTYPGQLLYEQYF; V: TRBV27; size: .; J: TRBJ2-7; D: TRBD1
DNA: TGTGCCAGTTCCGGGACAGAAAATGAAAAACTGTTTTTT; CDR3: CASSGTENEKLFF; V: TRBV19; size: once; J: TRBJ1-4; D: TRBD1
DNA: TGTGCCAGCAGTTTCAGACAGGGGATTATAAGCAATCAGCCCCAGCATTTT; CDR3: CASSFRQGIISNQPQHF; V: TRBV28; size: .; J: TRBJ1-5; D: TRBD1
DNA: TGTGCCAGCAGCCTTACTGTAAGCTACACCTTC; CDR3: CASSLTVSYTF; V: TRBV7-9; size: .; J: TRBJ1-2; D: .
DNA: TGTGCCAGCAGCGGTACAGGCAGAGAGACCCAGTACTTC; CDR3: CASSGTGRETQYF; V: TRBV5-8; size: .; J: TRBJ2-5; D: .
DNA: TGTGCCAGCAGCGGTAGCGGGAGGCCCTACAATGAGCAGTTCTTC; CDR3: CASSGSGRPYNEQFF; V: TRBV9; size: .; J: TRBJ2-1; D: TRBD2
DNA: TGTGCCAGCAGCTTACCCAGGGGGAGGGGCACTGAAGCTTTCTTT; CDR3: CASSLPRGRGTEAFF; V: TRBV13; size: .; J: TRBJ1-1; D: TRBD1
DNA: TGTGCCAGCAGTGAGGACGGACAGGGCGTTCAGCCCCAGCATTTT; CDR3: CASSEDGQGVQPQHF; V: TRBV6-1; size: .; J: TRBJ1-5; D: TRBD1
DNA: TGTGCCAGCTCACAGGAGGGAGGGGACACTGAAGCTTTCTTT; CDR3: CASSQEGGDTEAFF; V: TRBV18; size: .; J: TRBJ1-1; D: .
DNA: TGTGCCAGCAGCTTGGGCGGGGGCACAGATACGCAGTATTTT; CDR3: CASSLGGGTDTQYF; V: TRBV5-6; size: once; J: TRBJ2-3; D: .
DNA: TGTGCCAGCTCACCCTCCGGACAGGATTCTTATGGCTACACCTTC; CDR3: CASSPSGQDSYGYTF; V: TRBV18; size: .; J: TRBJ1-2; D: TRBD1
DNA: TGTGCCACCCGACAGACGGGAGCCAATGAGCAGTTCTTC; CDR3: CATRQTGANEQFF; V: TRBV19; size: .; J: TRBJ2-1; D: .
DNA: TGTGCCAGCAGCTTCTCACAGGAGACTGAAGCTTTCTTT; CDR3: CASSFSQETEAFF; V: TRBV11-2; size: .; J: TRBJ1-1; D: .
DNA: TGTGCCAGCAGCTTGTTCGTGGGCACAGATACGCAGTATTTT; CDR3: CASSLFVGTDTQYF; V: TRBV5-6; size: .; J: TRBJ2-3; D: .
DNA: TGTGCCAGTAGTATGAGTCCAGCCCAAGAGACCCAGTACTTC; CDR3: CASSMSPAQETQYF; V: TRBV19; size: .; J: TRBJ2-5; D: .
DNA: TGTGCCAGCAGCCATACTTGGACTAGCGGAGACTACGAGCAGTACTTC; CDR3: CASSHTWTSGDYEQYF; V: TRBV5-5; size: .; J: TRBJ2-7; D: TRBD2
DNA: TGTGCCAGCAGTGGATCGACCAGGGGATACACCGGGGAGCTGTTTTTT; CDR3: CASSGSTRGYTGELFF; V: TRBV6-1; size: .; J: TRBJ2-2; D: .
DNA: TGCGCCAGCAGCGAAAACTATGGCTACACCTTC; CDR3: CASSENYGYTF; V: TRBV5-1; size: .; J: TRBJ1-2; D: .
DNA: TGTGCCAGCAGTCTTATGAACAGGGATGGCTACACCTTC; CDR3: CASSLMNRDGYTF; V: TRBV6-2/TRBV6-3; size: .; J: TRBJ1-2; D: .
DNA: TGTGCCAGCAGCGACGGGGTTTCGGGGAACTATGGCTACACCTTC; CDR3: CASSDGVSGNYGYTF; V: TRBV25-1; size: .; J: TRBJ1-2; D: .
DNA: TGTGCCAGCAGCCAAGAAGGCTTAGGGAGAACGGCGGCGAGGGAGCTGTTTTTT; CDR3: CASSQEGLGRTAARELFF; V: TRBV3-1/TRBV3-2; size: .; J: TRBJ2-2; D: .
DNA: TGTGCCAGCAGCTCAATTACCGGGACTAGCGGGGGCTCCTACAATGAGCAGTTCTTC; CDR3: CASSSITGTSGGSYNEQFF; V: TRBV7-3; size: .; J: TRBJ2-1; D: TRBD2
DNA: TGTGCCATCCACCCCACAGGTTTCAGCAATCAGCCCCAGCATTTT; CDR3: CAIHPTGFSNQPQHF; V: TRBV19; size: .; J: TRBJ1-5; D: .
DNA: TGTGCCTGGAGTCGGGAGGCCAGAAGTTCACCCCTCCACTTT; CDR3: CAWSREARSSPLHF; V: TRBV30; size: once; J: TRBJ1-6; D: .
DNA: TGTGCCAGTAGTAACATACTGTGGGGTAGCAATCAGCCCCAGCATTTT; CDR3: CASSNILWGSNQPQHF; V: TRBV19; size: .; J: TRBJ1-5; D: .
DNA: TGTGCCAGCAGTTTATCCCCAGGGACTGAAGCTTTCTTT; CDR3: CASSLSPGTEAFF; V: TRBV28; size: .; J: TRBJ1-1; D: .
DNA: TGCGCCAGCAGCAACAGGGGTACCGGGGAGCTGTTTTTT; CDR3: CASSNRGTGELFF; V: TRBV5-1; size: .; J: TRBJ2-2; D: TRBD1
DNA: TGTGCCAGCGCCCCTGGGGCAATGAACACTGAAGCTTTCTTT; CDR3: CASAPGAMNTEAFF; V: TRBV28; size: .; J: TRBJ1-1; D: .
DNA: TGTGCCATCAGTGAGTCCAGACTAGCGGGATCCGAGCAGTACTTC; CDR3: CAISESRLAGSEQYF; V: TRBV10-3; size: .; J: TRBJ2-7; D: TRBD2
DNA: TGTGCCAGCAGCCCGGTTCCGGGCCAAAATCAGCCCCAGCATTTT; CDR3: CASSPVPGQNQPQHF; V: TRBV3-1/TRBV3-2; size: .; J: TRBJ1-5; D: .
DNA: TGTGCCAGCAGCTTGGGGGAGGCGGGTCAGCCCCAGCATTTT; CDR3: CASSLGEAGQPQHF; V: TRBV7-2; size: .; J: TRBJ1-5; D: .
DNA: TGTGCCAGCAGCTTAGTACGGGGCCAGATAAACACCGGGGAGCTGTTTTTT; CDR3: CASSLVRGQINTGELFF; V: TRBV7-2; size: .; J: TRBJ2-2; D: .
DNA: TGTGCCAGCAGTAACAGGGTTAACTCCTATGGCTACACCTTC; CDR3: CASSNRVNSYGYTF; V: TRBV6-1; size: .; J: TRBJ1-2; D: .
DNA: TGCGCCAGCAGCTTAAGACAGGGACTGGGTTACAATGAGCAGTTCTTC; CDR3: CASSLRQGLGYNEQFF; V: TRBV5-1; size: .; J: TRBJ2-1; D: .
DNA: TGTGCCATCAGGGGGCGGGATGGGATCGGCGAGCAGTACTTC; CDR3: CAIRGRDGIGEQYF; V: TRBV10-3; size: .; J: TRBJ2-7; D: .
DNA: TGTGCCAGCAGCTTGAGGAGCGGTAGGAATGAGCAGTTCTTC; CDR3: CASSLRSGRNEQFF; V: TRBV5-5; size: .; J: TRBJ2-1; D: .
DNA: TGTGCCAGTAGTGCCGGGAACTCGAATCAGCCCCAGCATTTT; CDR3: CASSAGNSNQPQHF; V: TRBV19; size: .; J: TRBJ1-5; D: .
DNA: TGTGCCAGCAGCTCGACAGGGAGTGTCGGGGCCAACGTCCTGACTTTC; CDR3: CASSSTGSVGANVLTF; V: TRBV5-5; size: .; J: TRBJ2-6; D: TRBD1
DNA: TGTGCCAGCAGCTGGGGCGGGGGAACACAAGAGACCCAGTACTTC; CDR3: CASSWGGGTQETQYF; V: TRBV11-2; size: .; J: TRBJ2-5; D: TRBD2
DNA: TGTGCCAGCAGCTTGAGGTCAGACCAAAAACTGTTTTTT; CDR3: CASSLRSDQKLFF; V: TRBV5-4; size: .; J: TRBJ1-4; D: .
DNA: TGTGCCAGTAGTATGGGGTCAAGCTACAATGAGCAGTTCTTC; CDR3: CASSMGSSYNEQFF; V: TRBV19; size: .; J: TRBJ2-1; D: .
DNA: TGCGCCAGCAGCCACCCTAGCGGGAGGGCAATCGATGAGCAGTTCTTC; CDR3: CASSHPSGRAIDEQFF; V: TRBV4-1; size: .; J: TRBJ2-1; D: TRBD2
DNA: TGTGCCACCAGTGATTTGAGCGATAGCAATCAGCCCCAGCATTTT; CDR3: CATSDLSDSNQPQHF; V: TRBV24-1; size: .; J: TRBJ1-5; D: .
DNA: TGTGCCAGCACCGTTAGATCGGGTACCGAAGAGACCCAGTACTTC; CDR3: CASTVRSGTEETQYF; V: TRBV3-1/TRBV3-2; size: .; J: TRBJ2-5; D: .
DNA: TGTGCCAGCATTTCCAGGGCAACTAATGAAAAACTGTTTTTT; CDR3: CASISRATNEKLFF; V: TRBV6-5; size: .; J: TRBJ1-4; D: .
DNA: TGTGCCAGCAGTTATACGGACTCCTGGGGCGGCAATGAGCAGTTCTTC; CDR3: CASSYTDSWGGNEQFF; V: TRBV6-5; size: .; J: TRBJ2-1; D: .